The subject of this entry is one TCR beta chain. Antigen: not known. Between the trimmed V and J ends, which lost 3 bases and 0 bases, there was a span of 12 bases. The CDR3 is made up of 15 amino acids. Per the germline V gene, CDR1 is SGHRS and CDR2 is YFSETQ. This record comes from a study of T-cell memory formation after mild COVID-19. Study-wide findings and caveats: SARS-CoV-2 specificity of second-wave clones peaking day 37 was unconfirmed. Pre-infection memory carried some responding clones, suggesting that cross-reactive memory joined. Clones that contracted clustered mainly in CM and EM if CD4+ and in EMRA if CD8+.

5'RACE primed at constant segments yielded TCR alpha and TCR beta cDNA libraries bearing sample barcodes and UMIs. In TCRdb, the 5' RACE reads were re-called with MiXCR into one record per CDR3 protein. The repertoire holds 450,000 or so distinct CDR3 sequences, with about 19% as singletons. This chain connects TRBV5-1 to TRBJ1-1; tentatively, D is TRBD1 (5 bases). Sequencing was performed on PBMCs or a T cell subset sorted from them (not recorded which). This clonotype was sampled from an adult woman who had mild COVID-19 (a few samples of this study predate the infection). Cell type and time point are not known. CDR3 sequence (DNA): TGCGCCAGCAGCTGGACCGGGACGGTGAACACTGAAGCTTTCTTT. Its translation is CASSWTGTVNTEAFF. Full variable domain (rest looked up from reference TRBV5-1 and TRBJ1-1): KAGVTQTPRYLIKTRGQQVTLSCSPISGHRSVSWYQQTPGQGLQFLFEYFSETQRNKGNFPGRFSGRQFSNSRSEMNVSTLELGDSALYLCASSWTGTVNTEAFFGQGTRLTVV.